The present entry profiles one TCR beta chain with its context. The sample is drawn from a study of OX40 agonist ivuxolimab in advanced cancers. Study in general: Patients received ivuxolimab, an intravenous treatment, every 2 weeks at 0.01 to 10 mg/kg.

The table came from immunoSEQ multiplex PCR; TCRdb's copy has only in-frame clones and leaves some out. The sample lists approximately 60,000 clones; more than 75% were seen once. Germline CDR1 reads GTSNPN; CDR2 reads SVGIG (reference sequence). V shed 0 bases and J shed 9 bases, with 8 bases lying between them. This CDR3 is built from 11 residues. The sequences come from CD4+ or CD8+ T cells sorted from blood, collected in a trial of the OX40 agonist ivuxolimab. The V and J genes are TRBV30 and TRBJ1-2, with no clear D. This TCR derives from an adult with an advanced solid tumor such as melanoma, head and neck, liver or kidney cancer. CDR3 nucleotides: TGTGCCTGGAGTGTACTGGGGAGCTACACCTTC. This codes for CAWSVLGSYTF.